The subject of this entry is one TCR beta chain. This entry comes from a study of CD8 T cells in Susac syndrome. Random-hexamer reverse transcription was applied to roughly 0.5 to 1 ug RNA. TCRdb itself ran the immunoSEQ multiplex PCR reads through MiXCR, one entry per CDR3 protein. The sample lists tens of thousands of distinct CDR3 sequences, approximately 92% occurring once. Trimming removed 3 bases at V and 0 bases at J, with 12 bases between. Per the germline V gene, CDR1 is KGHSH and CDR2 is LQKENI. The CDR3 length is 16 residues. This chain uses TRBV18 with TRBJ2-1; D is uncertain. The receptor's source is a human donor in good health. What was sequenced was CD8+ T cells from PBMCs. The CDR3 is CASSPEGKPSYNEQFF. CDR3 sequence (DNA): TGTGCCAGCTCACCGGAAGGGAAGCCCTCCTACAATGAGCAGTTCTTC. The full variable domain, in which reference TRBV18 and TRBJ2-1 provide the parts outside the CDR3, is NAGVMQNPRHLVRRRGQEARLRCSPMKGHSHVYWYRQLPEEGLKFMVYLQKENIIDESGMPKERFSAEFPKEGPSILRIQQVVRGDSAAYFCASSPEGKPSYNEQFFGPGTRLTVL.